These 25 T cell receptor beta chains were sequenced from one sample in a study of T cells expressing NK-cell markers. No DNA is given; TCRdb re-called the 5' RACE reads and lists each CDR3 protein once. The sample yields some 600,000 distinct CDR3 sequences, of which the top ten take up around 4%. What was sequenced was blood T cells: a sorted CD56 or NKG2C T cell subset, CD4+ or CD8+ T cells, or bulk PBMC T cells (not recorded which). The receptors here all came from a young man in good health.

The rearrangement links TRBV28 to TRBJ2-5; TCRdb picks TRBD1, but there is no DNA to check that call. CDR3 length: 14 residues. Germline CDR1 is MDHEN and CDR2 is SYDVKM. This CDR3 is CASSLDRREETQYF.

The V call is TRBV27, the J call TRBJ2-7; TCRdb selects TRBD1, and the lack of DNA leaves this call unchecked. The CDR3 covers 13 residues. Germline CDR1 MNHEY, CDR2 SMNVEV (reference sequence). CDR3 loop: CASSPGHHYEQYF.

V usage is TRBV7-2 and J usage is TRBJ2-7; TCRdb indicates TRBD1, and absent DNA this call remains unverified. This CDR3 has 13 residues. CDR1 is SGHTA, CDR2 FQGNSA, per germline. CDR3 region: CASSLHYRDEQYF.

The J gene is TRBJ2-1, the V gene TRBV12-3 or TRBV12-4; TCRdb designates TRBD1, a call that cannot be tested without DNA. CDR3 length: 13 amino acids. The CDR3 reads CASSQEASMVQFF.

The chain links TRBV11-2 to TRBJ2-1; TCRdb gives TRBD1 as the D gene, but with no DNA this cannot be confirmed. This CDR3 has 14 residues. The germline V gene has CDR1 SGHAT and CDR2 FQNNGV. The CDR3: CASSGTQQGHEQFF.

The rearrangement joins TRBV10-3 to TRBJ1-1. Germline values: CDR1 ENHRY, CDR2 SYGVKD. The CDR3 contains 13 residues. The CDR3 reads CAISESTFSEAFF.

The CDR3 here is CATSDLQRRGREQHNEQFF. This sequence joins TRBV24-1 and TRBJ2-1; TCRdb proposes TRBD1, but this gene call is untestable without DNA. The CDR3 totals 19 residues. Germline loops: CDR1 KGHDR, CDR2 SFDVKD.

V gene TRBV20-1 combines with J gene TRBJ2-5; TCRdb reports TRBD1, a call that lacks DNA to check it against. CDR3 size: 16 residues. Germline-derived CDR1 and CDR2 are DFQATT and SNEGSKA (reference sequence). The CDR3 is CSASAPGTGGLETQYF.

This chain connects TRBV12-3 or TRBV12-4 to TRBJ2-3; TCRdb gives TRBD2 as the D gene, but with no DNA this cannot be confirmed. This CDR3 comprises 15 residues. The CDR3 here is CASSPSGSGTDTQYF.

The V gene is TRBV11-2, the J gene TRBJ2-2; TCRdb selects TRBD1, and the lack of DNA leaves this call unchecked. Germline V lookup: CDR1 SGHAT, CDR2 FQNNGV. CDR3 length: 15 amino acids. CDR3 loop: CASSFVPTGTGELFF.

This chain's CDR3 is CSARDGYSYQTGELFF. V is TRBV20-1 and J is TRBJ2-2. This CDR3 region has 16 residues. CDR1 is DFQATT and CDR2 is SNEGSKA in the germline V gene (reference sequence).

V and J are TRBV6-6 and TRBJ1-2. This CDR3 comprises 13 residues. The germline gives CDR1 MNHNY, CDR2 SVGAGI (reference sequence). The CDR3 sequence: CASSYRENYGYTF.

This sequence joins TRBV20-1 and TRBJ2-1. Germline CDR1 DFQATT, CDR2 SNEGSKA (reference sequence). The CDR3 covers 12 residues. The CDR3 region is CSARDKFLEQFF.

The J gene is TRBJ2-1, the V gene TRBV20-1. From germline, CDR1 is DFQATT and CDR2 SNEGSKA (reference sequence). The CDR3 has 12 amino acids. The CDR3 sequence is CSASVHANEQFF.

The rearrangement joins TRBV10-3 to TRBJ2-3. Germline loops: CDR1 ENHRY, CDR2 SYGVKD. This CDR3 is 13 amino acids long. The CDR3 loop reads CATERSSTDTQYF.

The chain links TRBV29-1 to TRBJ1-5. CDR1 and CDR2 from the germline V gene are SQVTM and ANQGSEA. The CDR3 contains 13 residues. CDR3 loop: CSVGDSPNKPQHF.

The chain recombines TRBV12-3 or TRBV12-4 with TRBJ2-5; TCRdb designates TRBD2, a call that cannot be tested without DNA. The CDR3 is made up of 17 amino acids. The CDR3 reads CASSPSWGSGSGETQYF.

The chain combines TRBV11-2 with TRBJ2-7. Germline CDR1 SGHAT, CDR2 FQNNGV. CDR3 length: 13 amino acids. The CDR3 is CASSAGMPYEQYF. The variable domain in full, completed from reference TRBV11-2 and TRBJ2-7, reads EAGVAQSPRYKIIEKRQSVAFWCNPISGHATLYWYQQILGQGPKLLIQFQNNGVVDDSQLPKDRFSAERLKGVDSTLKIQPAKLEDSAVYLCASSAGMPYEQYFGPGTRLTVT.

The V call is TRBV7-2, the J call TRBJ2-3. Germline V lookup: CDR1 SGHTA, CDR2 FQGNSA. The CDR3 contains 17 residues. This CDR3 reads CASSLERSSVGTDTQYF. The full variable domain, rest sourced from reference TRBV7-2 and TRBJ2-3, is GAGVSQSPSNKVTEKGKDVELRCDPISGHTALYWYRQSLGQGLEFLIYFQGNSAPDKSGLPSDRFSAERTGGSVSTLTIQRTQQEDSAVYLCASSLERSSVGTDTQYFGPGTRLTVL.

The CDR3 region is CSASWTFQETQYF. The chain carries TRBV20-1 and TRBJ2-5; checking the TCRdb D call of TRBD2 is not possible without DNA. Germline CDR1 reads DFQATT; CDR2 reads SNEGSKA (reference sequence). The CDR3 is made up of 13 amino acids.

CDR3 sequence: CASSEGDSRQYF. This sequence joins TRBV6-4 and TRBJ2-3; TCRdb outputs TRBD2, but without DNA this stays unchecked. Germline lookup yields CDR1 MRHNA and CDR2 SNTAGT. The CDR3 length is 12 residues.

This sequence joins TRBV29-1 and TRBJ2-5; TCRdb picks TRBD1, but there is no DNA to check that call. This CDR3 has 15 amino acids. CDR1 and CDR2 from the germline V gene are SQVTM and ANQGSEA. The CDR3 region is CSVGPRGTGEETQYF. The full variable domain, completed using reference TRBV29-1 and TRBJ2-5, is SAVISQKPSRDICQRGTSLTIQCQVDSQVTMMFWYRQQPGQSLTLIATANQGSEATYESGFVIDKFPISRPNLTFSTLTVSNMSPEDSSIYLCSVGPRGTGEETQYFGPGTRLLVL.

The V and J genes are TRBV29-1 and TRBJ2-1; TCRdb's D call of TRBD1 is untestable without DNA. CDR1 is SQVTM, CDR2 ANQGSEA, per germline. The CDR3 extends over 14 amino acids. The CDR3 spells CSGKGGTGYNEQFF.

The rearrangement joins TRBV2 to TRBJ2-6. This CDR3 is built from 16 residues. Germline CDR1 reads SNHLY; CDR2 reads FYNNEI. The chain's CDR3 is CASSGVWGPGANVLTF.

The CDR3 sequence: CASSLGQYTDTQYF. The chain uses TRBV7-9 and TRBJ2-3; TCRdb gives TRBD1 as the D gene, but with no DNA this cannot be confirmed. In germline, CDR1 is SEHNR, CDR2 FQNEAQ (reference sequence). This CDR3 spans 14 amino acids.